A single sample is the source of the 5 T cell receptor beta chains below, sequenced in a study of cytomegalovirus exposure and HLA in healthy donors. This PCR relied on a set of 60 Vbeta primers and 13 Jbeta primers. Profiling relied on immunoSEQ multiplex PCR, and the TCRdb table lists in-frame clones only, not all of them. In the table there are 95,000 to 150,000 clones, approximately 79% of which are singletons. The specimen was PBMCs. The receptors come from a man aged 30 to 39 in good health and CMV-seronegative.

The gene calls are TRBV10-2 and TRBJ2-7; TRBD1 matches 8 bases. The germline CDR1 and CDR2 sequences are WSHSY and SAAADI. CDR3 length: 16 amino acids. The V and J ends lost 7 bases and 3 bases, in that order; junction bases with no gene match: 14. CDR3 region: CASKETSGTGVYEQYF. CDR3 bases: TGCGCCAGCAAGGAGACCTCCGGGACAGGAGTCTACGAGCAGTACTTC.

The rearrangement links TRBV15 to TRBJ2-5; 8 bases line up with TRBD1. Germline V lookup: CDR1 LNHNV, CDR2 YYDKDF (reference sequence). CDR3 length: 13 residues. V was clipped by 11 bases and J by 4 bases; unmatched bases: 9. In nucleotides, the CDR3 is TGTGCCTCACGAGGACAGGGAAGAGAGACCCAGTACTTC. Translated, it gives CASRGQGRETQYF.

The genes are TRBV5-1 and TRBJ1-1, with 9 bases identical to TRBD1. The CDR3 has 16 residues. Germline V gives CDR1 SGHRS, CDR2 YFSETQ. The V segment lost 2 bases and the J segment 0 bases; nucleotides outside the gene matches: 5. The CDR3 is CASSFRYRGLNTEAFF. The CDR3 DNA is TGCGCCAGCAGCTTCCGCTACAGGGGGCTGAACACTGAAGCTTTCTTT.

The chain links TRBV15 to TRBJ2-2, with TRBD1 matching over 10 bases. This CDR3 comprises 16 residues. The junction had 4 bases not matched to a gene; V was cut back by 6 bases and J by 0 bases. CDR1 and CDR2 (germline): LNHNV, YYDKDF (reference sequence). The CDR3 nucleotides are TGTGCCACCAGGGAGGGACAGGGGTCGAACACCGGGGAGCTGTTTTTT. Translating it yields CATREGQGSNTGELFF. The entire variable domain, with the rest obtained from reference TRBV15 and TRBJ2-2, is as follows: DAMVIQNPRYQVTQFGKPVTLSCSQTLNHNVMYWYQQKSSQAPKLLFHYYDKDFNNEADTPDNFQSRRPNTSFCFLDIRSPGLGDTAMYLCATREGQGSNTGELFFGEGSRLTVL.

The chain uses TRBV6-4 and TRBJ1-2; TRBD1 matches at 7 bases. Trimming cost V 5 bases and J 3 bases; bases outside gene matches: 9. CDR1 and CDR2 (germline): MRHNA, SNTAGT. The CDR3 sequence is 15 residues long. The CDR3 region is CASSKEQGMDYGYTF. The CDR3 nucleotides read TGTGCCAGCAGTAAGGAACAGGGGATGGACTATGGCTACACCTTC.